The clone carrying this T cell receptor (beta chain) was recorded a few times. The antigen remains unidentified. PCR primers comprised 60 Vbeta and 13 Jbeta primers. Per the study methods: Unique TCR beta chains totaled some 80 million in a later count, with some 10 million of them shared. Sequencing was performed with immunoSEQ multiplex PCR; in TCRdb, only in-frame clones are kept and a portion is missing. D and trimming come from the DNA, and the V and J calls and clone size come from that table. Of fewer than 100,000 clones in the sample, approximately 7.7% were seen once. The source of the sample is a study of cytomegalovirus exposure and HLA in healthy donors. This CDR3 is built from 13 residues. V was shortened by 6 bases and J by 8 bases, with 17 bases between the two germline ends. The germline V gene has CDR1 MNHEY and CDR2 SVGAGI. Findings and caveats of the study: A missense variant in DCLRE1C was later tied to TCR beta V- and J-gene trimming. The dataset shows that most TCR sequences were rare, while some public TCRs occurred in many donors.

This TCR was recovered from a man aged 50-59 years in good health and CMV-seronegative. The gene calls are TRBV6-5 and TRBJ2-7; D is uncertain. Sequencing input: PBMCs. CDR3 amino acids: CASSPQVGSKQYF. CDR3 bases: TGTGCCAGCAGCCCCCAGGTCGGCAGCAAGCAGTACTTC.